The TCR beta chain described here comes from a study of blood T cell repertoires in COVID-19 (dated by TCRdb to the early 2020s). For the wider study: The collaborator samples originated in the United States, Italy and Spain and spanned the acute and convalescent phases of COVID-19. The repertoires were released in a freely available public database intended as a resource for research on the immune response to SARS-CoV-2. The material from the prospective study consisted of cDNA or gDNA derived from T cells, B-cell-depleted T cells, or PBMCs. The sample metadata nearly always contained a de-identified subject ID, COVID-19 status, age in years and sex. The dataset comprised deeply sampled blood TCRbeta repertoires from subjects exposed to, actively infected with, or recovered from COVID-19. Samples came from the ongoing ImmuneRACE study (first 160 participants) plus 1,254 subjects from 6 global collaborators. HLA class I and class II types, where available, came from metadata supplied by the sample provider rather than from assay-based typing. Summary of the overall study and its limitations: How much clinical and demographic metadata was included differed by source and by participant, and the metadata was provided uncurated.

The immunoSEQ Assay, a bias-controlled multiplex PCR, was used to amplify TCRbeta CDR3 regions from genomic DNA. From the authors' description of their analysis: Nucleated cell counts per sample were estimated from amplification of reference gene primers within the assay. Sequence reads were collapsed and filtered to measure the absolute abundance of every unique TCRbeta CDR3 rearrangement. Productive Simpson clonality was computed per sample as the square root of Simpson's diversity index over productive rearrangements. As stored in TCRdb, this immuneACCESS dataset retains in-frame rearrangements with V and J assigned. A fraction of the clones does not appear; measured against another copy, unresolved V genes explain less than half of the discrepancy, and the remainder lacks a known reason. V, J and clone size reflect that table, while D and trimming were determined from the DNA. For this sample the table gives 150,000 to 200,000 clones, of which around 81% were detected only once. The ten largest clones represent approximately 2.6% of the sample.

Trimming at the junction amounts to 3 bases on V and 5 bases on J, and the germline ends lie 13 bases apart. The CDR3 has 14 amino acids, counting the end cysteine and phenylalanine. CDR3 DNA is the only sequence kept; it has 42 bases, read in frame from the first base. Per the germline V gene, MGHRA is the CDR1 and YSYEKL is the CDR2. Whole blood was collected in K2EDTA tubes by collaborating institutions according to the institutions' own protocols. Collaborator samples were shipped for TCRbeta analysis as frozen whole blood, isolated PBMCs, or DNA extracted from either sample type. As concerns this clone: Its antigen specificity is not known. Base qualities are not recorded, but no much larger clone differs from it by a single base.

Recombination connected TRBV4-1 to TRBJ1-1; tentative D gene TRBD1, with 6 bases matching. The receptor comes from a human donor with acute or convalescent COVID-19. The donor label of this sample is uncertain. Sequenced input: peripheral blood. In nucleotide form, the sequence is TGCGCCAGCAGCCAGCTCACGAGGGGGACTGAAGCTTTCTTT. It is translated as CASSQLTRGTEAFF.